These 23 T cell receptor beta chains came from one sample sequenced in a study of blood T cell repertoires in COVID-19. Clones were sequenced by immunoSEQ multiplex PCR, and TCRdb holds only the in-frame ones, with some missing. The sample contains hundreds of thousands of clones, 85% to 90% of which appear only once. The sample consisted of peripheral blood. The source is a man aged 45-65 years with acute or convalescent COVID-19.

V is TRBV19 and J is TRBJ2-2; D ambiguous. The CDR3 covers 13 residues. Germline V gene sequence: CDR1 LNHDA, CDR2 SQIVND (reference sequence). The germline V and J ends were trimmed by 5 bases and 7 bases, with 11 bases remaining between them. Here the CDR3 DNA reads TGTGCCAGTAGTCCTGAGAGGATCGGGGAGCTGTTTTTT. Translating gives CASSPERIGELFF. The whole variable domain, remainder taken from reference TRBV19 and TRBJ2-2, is DGGITQSPKYLFRKEGQNVTLSCEQNLNHDAMYWYRQDPGQGLRLIYYSQIVNDFQKGDIAEGYSVSREKKESFPLTVTSAQKNPTAFYLCASSPERIGELFFGEGSRLTVL.

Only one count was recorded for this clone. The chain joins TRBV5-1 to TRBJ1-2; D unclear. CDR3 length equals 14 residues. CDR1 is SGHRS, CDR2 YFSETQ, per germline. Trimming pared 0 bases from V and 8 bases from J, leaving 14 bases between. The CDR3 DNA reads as TGCGCCAGCAGCTTGGCGGCAGGCCCGGGGGGCTACACCTTC. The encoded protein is CASSLAAGPGGYTF.

The CDR3, as DNA: TGTGCCAGCTCACCACAGGGGAGCAGGGGGAACACTGAAGCTTTCTTT. Translation gives CASSPQGSRGNTEAFF. The rearrangement joins TRBV18 to TRBJ1-1, with a possible D match to TRBD1 (6 bases). Germline V lookup: CDR1 KGHSH, CDR2 LQKENI. The CDR3 is made up of 16 amino acids. V was clipped by 1 base and J by 1 base, with 13 bases between them.

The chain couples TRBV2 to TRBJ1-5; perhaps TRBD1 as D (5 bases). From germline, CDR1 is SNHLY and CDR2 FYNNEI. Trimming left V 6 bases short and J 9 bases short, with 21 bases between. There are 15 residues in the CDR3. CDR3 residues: CASSPGEGLVWPQHF. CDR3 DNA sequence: TGTGCCAGCAGCCCTGGGGAGGGGTTGGTCTGGCCCCAGCATTTT.

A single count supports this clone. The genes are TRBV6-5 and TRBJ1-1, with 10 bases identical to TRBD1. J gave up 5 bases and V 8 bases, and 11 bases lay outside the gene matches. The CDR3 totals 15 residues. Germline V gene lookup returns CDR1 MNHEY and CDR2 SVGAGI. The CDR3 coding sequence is TGTGCCAGCGGGGCCGACAGGGGGCGTAGGACTGAAGCTTTCTTT. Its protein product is CASGADRGRRTEAFF.

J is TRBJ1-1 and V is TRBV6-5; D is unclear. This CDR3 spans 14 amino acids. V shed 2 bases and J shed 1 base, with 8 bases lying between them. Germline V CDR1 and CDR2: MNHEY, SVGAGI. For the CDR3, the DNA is TGTGCCAGCAGTTACAGCACCTCGAACACTGAAGCTTTCTTT. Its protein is CASSYSTSNTEAFF.

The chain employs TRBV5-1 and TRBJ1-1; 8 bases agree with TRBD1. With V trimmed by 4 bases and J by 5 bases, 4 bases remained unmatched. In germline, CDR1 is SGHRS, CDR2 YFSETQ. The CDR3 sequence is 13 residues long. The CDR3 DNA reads TGCGCCAGCAGCATACAGGGGGAGACTGAAGCTTTCTTT. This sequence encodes CASSIQGETEAFF.

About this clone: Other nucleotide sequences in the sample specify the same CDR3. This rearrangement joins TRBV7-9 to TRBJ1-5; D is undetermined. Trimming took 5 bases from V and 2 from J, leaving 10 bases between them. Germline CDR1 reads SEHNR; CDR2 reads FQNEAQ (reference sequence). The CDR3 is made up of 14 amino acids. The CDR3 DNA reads TGTGCCAGCAGCCTAAGCGGGGGCAATCAGCCCCAGCATTTT. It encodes CASSLSGGNQPQHF. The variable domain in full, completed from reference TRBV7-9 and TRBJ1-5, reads DTGVSQNPRHKITKRGQNVTFRCDPISEHNRLYWYRQTLGQGPEFLTYFQNEAQLEKSRLLSDRFSAERPKGSFSTLEIQRTEQGDSAMYLCASSLSGGNQPQHFGDGTRLSIL.

The CDR3: CASSHRTGGTDTQYF. DNA of the CDR3: TGTGCCAGCAGCCACCGGACAGGGGGCACAGATACGCAGTATTTT. The chain combines TRBV3-1 (or the pseudogene TRBV3-2) with TRBJ2-3, with 9 bases fitting TRBD1. This CDR3 has 15 residues. In germline, CDR1 is LGHDT, CDR2 YNNKEL (reference sequence). J was trimmed by 1 base and V by 3 bases; bases with no gene match: 2.

CDR3 protein: CASSFWQSADTQYF. CDR3 DNA: TGTGCCAGCAGCTTCTGGCAAAGTGCAGATACGCAGTATTTT. This chain links TRBV5-4 with TRBJ2-3; D gene unclear. The V end lost 2 bases, the J end lost 4 bases, and 11 bases lay between the germline ends. The germline V gene has CDR1 SGHNT and CDR2 YYREEE (reference sequence). This CDR3 contains 14 residues.

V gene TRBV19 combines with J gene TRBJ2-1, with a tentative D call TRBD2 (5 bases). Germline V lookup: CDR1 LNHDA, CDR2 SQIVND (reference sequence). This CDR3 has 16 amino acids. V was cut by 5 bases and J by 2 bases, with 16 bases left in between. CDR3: CASSGPGNPAYNEQFF. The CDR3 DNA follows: TGTGCCAGTAGTGGGCCGGGGAACCCTGCCTACAATGAGCAGTTCTTC.

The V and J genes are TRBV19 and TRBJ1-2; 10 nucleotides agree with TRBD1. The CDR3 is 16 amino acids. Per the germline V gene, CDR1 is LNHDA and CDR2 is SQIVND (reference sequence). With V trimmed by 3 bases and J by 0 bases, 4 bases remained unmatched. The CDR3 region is CASSIGGQGSNYGYTF. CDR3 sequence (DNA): TGTGCCAGTAGTATTGGGGGACAGGGGTCTAACTATGGCTACACCTTC.

The CDR3 reads CASKPQGSPRNSPLHF. In nucleotides, the CDR3 is TGCGCCAGCAAACCACAGGGCAGTCCAAGGAATTCACCCCTCCACTTT. V is TRBV5-1 and J is TRBJ1-6, with TRBD1 as a possible D gene (6 bases). Germline CDR1 reads SGHRS; CDR2 reads YFSETQ. Trimming took 6 bases from V and 7 from J, leaving 20 bases between them. The CDR3 loop spans 16 amino acids.

The CDR3 spells CASSHDRRSSYNEQFF. The CDR3, as DNA: TGTGCCAGCAGCCACGACCGTCGGAGCTCCTACAATGAGCAGTTCTTC. The chain uses TRBV5-4 and TRBJ2-1; D unclear. Germline CDR1 reads SGHNT; CDR2 reads YYREEE (reference sequence). The CDR3 length is 16 residues. V was cut by 4 bases and J by 0 bases, with 14 bases left in between.

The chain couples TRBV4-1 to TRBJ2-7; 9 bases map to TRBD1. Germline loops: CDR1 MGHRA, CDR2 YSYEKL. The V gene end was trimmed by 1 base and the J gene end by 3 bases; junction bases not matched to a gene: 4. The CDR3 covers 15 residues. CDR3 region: CASSQAWTGVYEQYF. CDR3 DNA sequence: TGCGCCAGCAGCCAAGCCTGGACAGGGGTCTACGAGCAGTACTTC.

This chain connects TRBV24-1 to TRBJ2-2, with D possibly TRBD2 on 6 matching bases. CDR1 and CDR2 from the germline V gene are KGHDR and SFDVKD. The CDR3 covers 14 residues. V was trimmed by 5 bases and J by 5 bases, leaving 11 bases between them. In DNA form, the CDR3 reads TGTGCCACCAGTGCTGGAGGGATGACCGGGGAGCTGTTTTTT. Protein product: CATSAGGMTGELFF.

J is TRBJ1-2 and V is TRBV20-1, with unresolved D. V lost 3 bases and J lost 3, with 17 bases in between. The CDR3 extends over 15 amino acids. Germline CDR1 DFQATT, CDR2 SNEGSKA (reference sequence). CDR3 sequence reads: CSASGPSAGHYGYTF. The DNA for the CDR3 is TGCAGTGCTAGTGGACCCTCAGCAGGCCACTATGGCTACACCTTC.

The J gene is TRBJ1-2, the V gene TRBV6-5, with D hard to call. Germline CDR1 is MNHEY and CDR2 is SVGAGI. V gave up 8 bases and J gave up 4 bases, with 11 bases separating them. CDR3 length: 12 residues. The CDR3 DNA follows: TGTGCCAGCGGGCCGGATACCTATGGCTACACCTTC. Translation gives CASGPDTYGYTF.

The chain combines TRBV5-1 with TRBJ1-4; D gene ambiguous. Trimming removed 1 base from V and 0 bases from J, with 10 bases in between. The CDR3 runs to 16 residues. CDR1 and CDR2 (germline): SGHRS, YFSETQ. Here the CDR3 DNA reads TGCGCCAGCAGCTTGAACTTCCCTGCAACTAATGAAAAACTGTTTTTT. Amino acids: CASSLNFPATNEKLFF.

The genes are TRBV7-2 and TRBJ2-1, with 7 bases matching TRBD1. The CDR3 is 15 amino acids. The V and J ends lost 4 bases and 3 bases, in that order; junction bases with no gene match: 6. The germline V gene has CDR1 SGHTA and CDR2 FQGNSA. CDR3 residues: CASSSTGQNYNEQFF. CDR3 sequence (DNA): TGTGCCAGCAGCTCTACGGGACAGAACTACAATGAGCAGTTCTTC.

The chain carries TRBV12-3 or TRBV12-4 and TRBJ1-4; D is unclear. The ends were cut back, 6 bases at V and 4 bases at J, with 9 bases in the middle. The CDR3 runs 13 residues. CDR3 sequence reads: CASRAGGNEKLFF. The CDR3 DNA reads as TGTGCCAGCAGGGCTGGAGGTAATGAAAAACTGTTTTTT.

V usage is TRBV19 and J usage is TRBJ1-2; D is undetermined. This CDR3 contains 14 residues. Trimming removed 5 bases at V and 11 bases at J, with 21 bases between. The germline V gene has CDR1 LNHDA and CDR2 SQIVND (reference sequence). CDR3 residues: CASSRPGKDFRYTF. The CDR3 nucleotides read TGTGCCAGTAGTCGGCCGGGAAAGGACTTTCGTTACACCTTC.

The CDR3 sequence is CASSLEAPEKLFF. CDR3 bases: TGTGCCAGCAGCCTAGAAGCCCCCGAAAAACTGTTTTTT. The rearrangement uses TRBV7-9 and TRBJ1-4, with D unclear. The germline V gene has CDR1 SEHNR and CDR2 FQNEAQ (reference sequence). V shed 5 bases and J shed 8 bases, with 12 bases lying between them. The CDR3 covers 13 residues.